This T cell receptor (beta chain) is drawn from a study of cytomegalovirus exposure and HLA in healthy donors. Study in general: One earlier analysis, a look at 150 million to 200 million T cells, found some 120 million unique TCR beta sequences. Study-wide points: Cytomegalovirus-associated status was assigned to approximately 160 TCR beta chains. Later, an analysis showed that TCR beta chains associated with HLA were more clonally expanded than others that were equally common.

As concerns this clone: Its antigen remains unidentified.

Per germline, CDR1 SNHLY and CDR2 FYNNEI. The CDR3 is 15 amino acids. The J segment lost 9 bases and the V segment lost 3 bases, leaving 8 bases of the junction unmatched. Vbeta (60) and Jbeta (13) primers were used in the PCR. The method was immunoSEQ multiplex PCR; TCRdb's version includes in-frame clones alone and lacks a portion of them. Among about 160,000 clones listed, 70% to 80% were seen once. This TCR came from a human donor in good health. The sample was PBMCs. The gene calls are TRBV2 and TRBJ2-1; 10 nucleotides align to TRBD2. The CDR3 DNA reads as TGTGCCAGCAGTGAGGTTCTAGCGGGGGTCAGTGAGCAGTTCTTC. Protein sequence: CASSEVLAGVSEQFF.